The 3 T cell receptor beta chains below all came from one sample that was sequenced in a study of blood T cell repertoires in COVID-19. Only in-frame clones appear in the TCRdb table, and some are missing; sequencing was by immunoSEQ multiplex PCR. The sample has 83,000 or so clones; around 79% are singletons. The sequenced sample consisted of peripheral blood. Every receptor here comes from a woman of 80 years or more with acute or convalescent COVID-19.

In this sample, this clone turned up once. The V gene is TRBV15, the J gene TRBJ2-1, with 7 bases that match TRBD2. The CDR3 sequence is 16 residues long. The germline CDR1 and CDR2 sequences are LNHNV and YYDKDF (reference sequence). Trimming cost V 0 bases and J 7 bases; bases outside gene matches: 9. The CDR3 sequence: CATSRDGGLPTNEQFF. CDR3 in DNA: TGTGCCACCAGCAGAGATGGGGGACTACCGACGAATGAGCAGTTCTTC.

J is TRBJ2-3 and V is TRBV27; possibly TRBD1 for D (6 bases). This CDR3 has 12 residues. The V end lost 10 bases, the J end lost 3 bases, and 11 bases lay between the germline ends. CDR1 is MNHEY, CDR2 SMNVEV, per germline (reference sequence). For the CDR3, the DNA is TGTGCCACCCAAGGACAGACAGATACGCAGTATTTT. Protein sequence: CATQGQTDTQYF.

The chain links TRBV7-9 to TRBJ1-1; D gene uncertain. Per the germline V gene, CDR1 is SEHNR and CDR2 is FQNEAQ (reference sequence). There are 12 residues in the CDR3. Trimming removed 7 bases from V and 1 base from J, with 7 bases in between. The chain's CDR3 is CASIEQNTEAFF. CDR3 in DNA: TGTGCCAGCATAGAGCAGAACACTGAAGCTTTCTTT.